A single sample gave rise to the 29 T cell receptor beta chains below, sequenced in a study of CD8 T cells in Susac syndrome. After extraction with the RNeasy kit, about 0.5 to 1 ug of the RNA was reverse transcribed using random hexamers. Each CDR3 protein is one row after TCRdb ran MiXCR on the immunoSEQ multiplex PCR reads. The sample has some 96,000 distinct CDR3 sequences, roughly 96% seen once. Sequenced input: CD8+ T cells from PBMCs. The receptors shown here come from a human donor with Susac syndrome.

V and J are TRBV11-1 and TRBJ2-5; D possibly corresponds to TRBD2 (5 bases). V shed 7 bases and J shed 2 bases, with 17 bases lying between them. Germline lookup yields CDR1 SGHAT and CDR2 FQDESV (reference sequence). This CDR3 spans 15 amino acids. Here the CDR3 DNA reads TGTGCCAGCACCCCGCGCGGAGGAAGGCAAGAGACCCAGTACTTC. Its protein product is CASTPRGGRQETQYF. Using reference TRBV11-1 and TRBJ2-5 for the parts outside the CDR3, the full variable domain is EAEVAQSPRYKITEKSQAVAFWCDPISGHATLYWYRQILGQGPELLVQFQDESVVDDSQLPKDRFSAERLKGVDSTLKIQPAELGDSAMYLCASTPRGGRQETQYFGPGTRLLVL.

V and J are TRBV7-2 and TRBJ2-7; D unresolved. The ends were cut back, 4 bases at V and 6 bases at J, with 13 bases in the middle. The germline V gene encodes CDR1 SGHTA and CDR2 FQGNSA. CDR3 size: 13 residues. The CDR3 here is CASSYGPTFEQYF. The CDR3 region has the DNA TGTGCCAGCAGCTACGGACCGACCTTCGAGCAGTACTTC.

The rearrangement joins TRBV29-1 to TRBJ1-2; D may be TRBD1 (6 bases). CDR1 and CDR2 (germline): SQVTM, ANQGSEA. The CDR3 extends over 13 amino acids. Deletions cut 6 bases from V and 8 bases from J, with 19 bases between. The DNA for the CDR3 is TGCAGCGTCCTCCAGGGCCAAGGGGGGGGCTACACCTTC. Residues: CSVLQGQGGGYTF. Together with reference TRBV29-1 and TRBJ1-2, the CDR3 gives the full variable domain: SAVISQKPSRDICQRGTSLTIQCQVDSQVTMMFWYRQQPGQSLTLIATANQGSEATYESGFVIDKFPISRPNLTFSTLTVSNMSPEDSSIYLCSVLQGQGGGYTFGSGTRLTVV.

This clonotype was recorded only once. V and J are TRBV24-1 and TRBJ2-2; D call uncertain. The germline gives CDR1 KGHDR, CDR2 SFDVKD. V dropped 5 bases and J dropped 6 bases, with 15 bases sitting between them. CDR3 size: 15 residues. CDR3 sequence (DNA): TGTGCCACCAGTGGTCAGCCGGAGAGTCCCGGGGAGCTGTTTTTT. Translated: CATSGQPESPGELFF.

The CDR3 DNA follows: TGCAGTGCGGGTCTAGGGGGCCAAGAGACCCAGTACTTC. Its translation is CSAGLGGQETQYF. V is TRBV20-1 and J is TRBJ2-5, with a weak D call TRBD1 (6 bases). The germline V gene encodes CDR1 DFQATT and CDR2 SNEGSKA (reference sequence). The CDR3 length is 13 residues. Trimming took 6 bases from V and 1 from J, leaving 12 bases between them.

The chain employs TRBV14 and TRBJ2-5; D is uncertain. This CDR3 comprises 13 residues. Germline V lookup: CDR1 SGHDN, CDR2 FVKESK. Trimming pared 1 base from V and 5 bases from J, leaving 8 bases between. The CDR3 loop is CASSQVGWETQYF. The CDR3 region has the DNA TGTGCCAGCAGCCAAGTAGGATGGGAGACCCAGTACTTC. Variable domain in full (rest from reference TRBV14 and TRBJ2-5): EAGVTQFPSHSVIEKGQTVTLRCDPISGHDNLYWYRRVMGKEIKFLLHFVKESKQDESGMPNNRFLAERTGGTYSTLKVQPAELEDSGVYFCASSQVGWETQYFGPGTRLLVL.

The rearrangement joins TRBV7-8 to TRBJ1-4; D not certain. Trimming shortened V by 1 base and J by 0 bases, and 6 bases separated the two germline ends. The CDR3 runs 15 residues. The germline V gene has CDR1 SGHVS and CDR2 FQNEAQ. CDR3 loop: CASSLGGSTNEKLFF. CDR3 coding DNA: TGTGCCAGCAGCTTAGGGGGATCAACTAATGAAAAACTGTTTTTT.

This chain links TRBV29-1 with TRBJ2-5; the D gene is possibly TRBD2 (7 bases). The CDR3 is made up of 13 amino acids. Trimming shortened V by 1 base and J by 4 bases, and 10 bases separated the two germline ends. CDR1 is SQVTM and CDR2 is ANQGSEA in the germline V gene. The DNA of the CDR3 is TGCAGCGTTGAAGCGGGGGGCGTAGAGACCCAGTACTTC. This encodes CSVEAGGVETQYF.

The chain uses TRBV10-3 and TRBJ2-1; D tentatively fits TRBD1 or TRBD2 (5 bases each). CDR3 length: 13 amino acids. Germline CDR1 and CDR2: ENHRY and SYGVKD. V dropped 10 bases and J dropped 5 bases, with 15 bases sitting between them. The CDR3 DNA follows: TGTGCCACGGGGCCGACGATCAACAATGAGCAGTTCTTC. It translates to CATGPTINNEQFF.

The genes are TRBV7-9 and TRBJ1-6; maybe TRBD1 (5 bases). This CDR3 region has 15 residues. Looked up from germline, CDR1 is SEHNR and CDR2 is FQNEAQ (reference sequence). Between the trimmed V and J ends, which lost 1 base and 7 bases, there was a span of 11 bases. Here the CDR3 DNA reads TGTGCCAGCAGCTTAGGGGCTGGACAAAATTCACCCCTCCACTTT. Translated: CASSLGAGQNSPLHF.

The genes are TRBV12-3 or TRBV12-4 and TRBJ2-1; 7 bases are a match to TRBD2. The CDR3 totals 16 residues. Trimming at V came to 6 bases and at J to 5 bases, leaving 13 bases not matched to a gene. The CDR3 region has the DNA TGTGCCAGCAGCAAAACTAGCGCCAAGGTGAACAATGAGCAGTTCTTC. Its translation is CASSKTSAKVNNEQFF.

The V call is TRBV20-1, the J call TRBJ2-2; the match to TRBD2 covers 12 bases. The junction had 29 bases not matched to a gene; V was cut back by 5 bases and J by 7 bases. In germline, CDR1 is DFQATT, CDR2 SNEGSKA (reference sequence). This CDR3 has 22 amino acids. As DNA, the CDR3 is TGCAGTGCTGCTTCTGGCAGCACCTCCTTGAACGGACTAGCGGGGATGGGCGGGGAGCTGTTTTTT. As protein: CSAASGSTSLNGLAGMGGELFF.

The chain joins TRBV20-1 to TRBJ2-1, with 8 bases aligning to TRBD2. The CDR3 extends over 16 amino acids. The trim removed 0 bases at V and 4 bases at J, leaving 8 bases unmatched. The germline gives CDR1 DFQATT, CDR2 SNEGSKA (reference sequence). CDR3 sequence: CSARDGGAGEYNEQFF. The CDR3 DNA reads as TGCAGTGCTAGAGACGGTGGAGCGGGAGAATACAATGAGCAGTTCTTC.

The gene calls are TRBV4-1 and TRBJ1-2; TRBD1 agrees at 9 bases. The CDR3 is made up of 15 amino acids. Germline CDR1 reads MGHRA; CDR2 reads YSYEKL. V was clipped by 0 bases and J by 6 bases; unmatched bases: 5. The CDR3 loop is CASSQDRGQGHGYTF. CDR3 coding DNA: TGCGCCAGCAGCCAAGATAGGGGACAGGGACATGGCTACACCTTC.

The chain recombines TRBV4-1 with TRBJ2-2, with TRBD1 as a possible D gene (6 bases). Per germline, CDR1 MGHRA and CDR2 YSYEKL. Trimming left V 0 bases short and J 8 bases short, with 16 bases between. The CDR3 is made up of 16 amino acids. This CDR3 is CASSQDERTVAGELFF. The CDR3 DNA reads as TGCGCCAGCAGCCAAGATGAGCGGACAGTCGCTGGGGAGCTGTTTTTT.

CDR3 sequence (DNA): TGTGCCAGCAGCTTGGCTCATTACGAGCAGTACTTC. Encoded protein: CASSLAHYEQYF. V and J are TRBV5-6 and TRBJ2-7; D gene uncertain. Trimming removed 0 bases from V and 4 bases from J, with 5 bases in between. Looked up from germline, CDR1 is SGHDT and CDR2 is YYEEEE. The CDR3 runs 12 residues. Drawing the rest from reference TRBV5-6 and TRBJ2-7, the complete variable domain is DAGVTQSPTHLIKTRGQQVTLRCSPKSGHDTVSWYQQALGQGPQFIFQYYEEEERQRGNFPDRFSGHQFPNYSSELNVNALLLGDSALYLCASSLAHYEQYFGPGTRLTVT.

The chain is built from TRBV21-1 and TRBJ2-1; the table's D call of TRBD2 was not tested on the DNA. TRBV21-1 counts as a pseudogene. The CDR3 totals 13 residues. The CDR3 spells CARRVAGANEQFF. CDR3 bases: TGTGCCAGGCGAGTAGCGGGGGCCAATGAGCAGTTCTTC.

The rearrangement joins TRBV5-6 to TRBJ2-7, with TRBD2 identical over 7 bases. Germline V gene lookup returns CDR1 SGHDT and CDR2 YYEEEE. V lost 0 bases to trimming and J lost 4 bases; unmatched junction nucleotides: 7. The CDR3 covers 15 residues. In nucleotides, the CDR3 is TGTGCCAGCAGCTTGGGCGGCGGGAGCGGGTACGAGCAGTACTTC. Encoded protein: CASSLGGGSGYEQYF.

This sequence joins TRBV29-1 and TRBJ1-2, with D perhaps TRBD1 (6 bases). The CDR3 loop spans 15 amino acids. Deletions cut 6 bases from V and 4 bases from J, with 21 bases between. Germline CDR1 and CDR2: SQVTM and ANQGSEA. DNA for the CDR3: TGCAGCGTGGGACCGGGGGCCTACAGGTCCTATGGCTACACCTTC. Protein: CSVGPGAYRSYGYTF.

The chain is built from TRBV14 and TRBJ2-1; D gene uncertain. V gave up 1 base and J gave up 2 bases, with 18 bases separating them. The germline CDR1 and CDR2 sequences are SGHDN and FVKESK. The CDR3 contains 18 residues. CDR3 in DNA: TGTGCCAGCAGCCAAGCTAATACCTTCTCAAAGACCTACAATGAGCAGTTCTTC. As protein: CASSQANTFSKTYNEQFF. The entire variable domain, with the rest obtained from reference TRBV14 and TRBJ2-1, is as follows: EAGVTQFPSHSVIEKGQTVTLRCDPISGHDNLYWYRRVMGKEIKFLLHFVKESKQDESGMPNNRFLAERTGGTYSTLKVQPAELEDSGVYFCASSQANTFSKTYNEQFFGPGTRLTVL.

The chain joins TRBV10-3 to TRBJ2-2; D is uncertain. The CDR3 is made up of 15 amino acids. V lost 2 bases and J lost 4, with 11 bases in between. CDR1 and CDR2 (germline): ENHRY, SYGVKD. The DNA of the CDR3 is TGTGCCATCAGTGAGCCCGAGGTTTCCACCGGGGAGCTGTTTTTT. It encodes CAISEPEVSTGELFF.

The chain uses TRBV2 and TRBJ2-4; a weak D match, TRBD1 (5 bases). The germline V gene encodes CDR1 SNHLY and CDR2 FYNNEI. Trimming stripped 6 bases from V and 0 bases from J, with 12 bases between. The CDR3 is made up of 15 amino acids. This CDR3 reads CASRNRLLAKNIQYF. CDR3 DNA sequence: TGTGCCAGCAGGAACAGGTTATTAGCCAAAAACATTCAGTACTTC.

V gene TRBV5-1 combines with J gene TRBJ2-1; possible D gene TRBD1, 7 bases. The germline gives CDR1 SGHRS, CDR2 YFSETQ. V was pared by 6 bases and J by 4 bases, with 14 bases between. CDR3 length: 14 amino acids. The CDR3 region has the DNA TGCGCCAGCACCGCGGGGACAGCATACAATGAGCAGTTCTTC. Protein: CASTAGTAYNEQFF.

This clonotype was seen just once. The gene calls are TRBV28 and TRBJ2-5; the D gene is possibly TRBD2 (6 bases). V was clipped by 7 bases and J by 4 bases, with 10 bases between them. The CDR3 length is 12 residues. In germline, CDR1 is MDHEN, CDR2 SYDVKM. The CDR3 loop is CASTTGVETQYF. Written as DNA, the CDR3 is TGTGCCAGCACCACGGGAGTAGAGACCCAGTACTTC.

This chain uses TRBV7-9 with TRBJ2-1, with 12 nucleotides matching TRBD2. J lost 6 bases, V lost 5 bases, and 8 bases had no gene match. CDR1 and CDR2 (germline): SEHNR, FQNEAQ (reference sequence). The CDR3 is made up of 16 amino acids. CDR3 region: CASSALAGGSGNEQFF. CDR3 bases: TGTGCCAGCAGCGCCCTAGCGGGAGGGTCGGGCAATGAGCAGTTCTTC.

A single count supports this clonotype. The gene calls are TRBV7-2 and TRBJ2-5, with no clear D. The germline CDR1 and CDR2 sequences are SGHTA and FQGNSA. Trimming removed 2 bases from V and 4 bases from J, with 5 bases in between. The CDR3 runs to 12 residues. The CDR3 is CASSLYTETQYF. The CDR3 DNA is TGTGCCAGCAGCTTATACACAGAGACCCAGTACTTC. Based on the CDR3 plus reference TRBV7-2 and TRBJ2-5, the full variable domain is GAGVSQSPSNKVTEKGKDVELRCDPISGHTALYWYRQSLGQGLEFLIYFQGNSAPDKSGLPSDRFSAERTGGSVSTLTIQRTQQEDSAVYLCASSLYTETQYFGPGTRLLVL.

This chain connects TRBV27 to TRBJ2-3; TRBD2 matches 7 bases. The CDR3 totals 13 residues. V shed 5 bases and J 5 bases; nucleotides not matched to a gene: 4. Germline CDR1 is MNHEY and CDR2 is SMNVEV (reference sequence). CDR3 amino acids: CASSIGGKDTQYF. In nucleotides, the CDR3 is TGTGCCAGCAGTATCGGGGGGAAAGATACGCAGTATTTT.

The chain links TRBV7-2 to TRBJ2-7; D unresolved. This CDR3 has 14 amino acids. Germline loops: CDR1 SGHTA, CDR2 FQGNSA. With 5 bases removed from V and 4 bases from J, the gap between germline ends came to 15 bases. The CDR3 protein is CASSQSRALYEQYF. The CDR3 DNA reads TGTGCCAGCAGCCAGTCCCGCGCACTTTACGAGCAGTACTTC.

The chain employs TRBV6-5 and TRBJ2-7, with 8 bases aligning to TRBD1. This CDR3 region has 14 residues. The V gene's germline CDR1 is MNHEY and CDR2 SVGAGI. V shed 7 bases, J shed 4 bases, and the junction held 9 bases outside the gene matches. CDR3 in DNA: TGTGCCAGCAAACGGACAGGGAATAGGTACGAGCAGTACTTC. This encodes CASKRTGNRYEQYF.